These T cell receptor beta chains were read from a single sample in a study of human T cells and chemical hapten exposure. TCRdb used MiXCR to reprocess the RACE reads, holding one entry per CDR3 protein. The repertoire includes 75,000 to 95,000 distinct CDR3 sequences, 11% of them detected once, and less than 2.5% sits in the top ten. This material consisted of whole blood, taken in connection with sensitization to the hapten diphenylcyclopropenone (DPC). The receptor set was obtained from a man aged 35 to 55 with alopecia areata. Some clones in this sample may be carry-over from other donors' samples. The CDR3 runs from the conserved cysteine through the conserved F or W. A D gene is named only where the DNA matches it firmly. Expanded clones are given a class, and other clones once, few, many or no size at all.

cdr3_length,clone_size,d_call,v_call,j_call,cdr3_nt,cdr3_aa
14,few,-,TRBV28,TRBJ1-1,TGTGCCAGCAATACCGGGACACAGAACACTGAAGCTTTCTTT,CASNTGTQNTEAFF
18,few,-,TRBV7-9,TRBJ2-1,TGTGCCAGCAGCTCCATTGGGGGCGCCAAAAGCTCCTACAATGAGCAGTTCTTC,CASSSIGGAKSSYNEQFF
17,-,-,TRBV19,TRBJ1-2,TGTGCCAGTAATAAAGTCGGGGCAGGGCCTCTCGGCTATGGCTACACCTTC,CASNKVGAGPLGYGYTF
15,many,TRBD1,TRBV5-1,TRBJ2-7,TGCGCCAGCAGCTTGGGACAGGGGACTTCCTACGAGCAGTACTTC,CASSLGQGTSYEQYF
16,-,TRBD2,TRBV18,TRBJ2-3,TGTGCCAGCTCACCGGGACTAGCGGAGAACACAGATACGCAGTATTTT,CASSPGLAENTDTQYF
15,-,TRBD2,TRBV12-3/TRBV12-4,TRBJ2-1,TGTGCCAGCAGTTCAGGCGGGGGGACGACCAATGAGCAGTTCTTC,CASSSGGGTTNEQFF
13,-,TRBD1,TRBV30,TRBJ2-7,TGTGCCTGGAGTGCCGGACAGGGAAAGGAGCAGTACTTC,CAWSAGQGKEQYF
13,-,-,TRBV11-1,TRBJ1-6,TGTGCCAGCAGCTTAGGGAATAACTCACCCCTCCACTTT,CASSLGNNSPLHF
13,many,-,TRBV7-2,TRBJ1-5,TGTGCCAGCAGCTTTGGAAGCAATCAGCCCCAGCATTTT,CASSFGSNQPQHF
15,many,-,TRBV6-2/TRBV6-3,TRBJ2-4,TGTGCCAGCAGCCCACCACCTCTAGCCAAAAACATTCAGTACTTC,CASSPPPLAKNIQYF
14,-,-,TRBV20-1,TRBJ2-1,TGCAGTGCTAGTAGGTCGGGAACCAATGACGGGCAGTTCTTC,CSASRSGTNDGQFF
16,many,-,TRBV7-8,TRBJ1-5,TGTGCCAGCAGCTTAGCGAGACACCTTAGCAATCAGCCCCAGCATTTT,CASSLARHLSNQPQHF
18,-,-,TRBV4-1,TRBJ1-4,TGCGCCAGCAGCCAGCTCAGGGTCCTCCAGGGGACTAATGAAAAACTGTTTTTT,CASSQLRVLQGTNEKLFF
14,few,-,TRBV28,TRBJ2-3,TGTGCCAGCCGATCCGATTCGGGCCGAGATACGCAGTATTTT,CASRSDSGRDTQYF
14,-,-,TRBV25-1,TRBJ1-2,TGTGCCAGCAGTGAAGAAGGGGCGTACTATGGCTACACCTTC,CASSEEGAYYGYTF
13,many,-,TRBV4-1,TRBJ2-3,TGCGCCAGCAGGACGACTAGCACAGATACGCAGTATTTT,CASRTTSTDTQYF
16,-,TRBD1,TRBV27,TRBJ1-1,TGTGCCAGCAGTCACCCCCCGGACAGGACGAACACTGAAGCTTTCTTT,CASSHPPDRTNTEAFF
15,many,-,TRBV14,TRBJ2-3,TGTGCCAGCAGCCAAAGATCCCCGGGCGCAGATACGCAGTATTTT,CASSQRSPGADTQYF
17,many,-,TRBV4-2,TRBJ1-2,TGTGCCAGCAGCGGGATCATACAGGGTCCAGCTAACTATGGCTACACCTTC,CASSGIIQGPANYGYTF
20,many,TRBD2,TRBV6-6,TRBJ2-3,TGTGCCAGCAGTCCGCGACGAAAGACTAGCCCGAAAAGAGAGCCAGATACGCAGTATTTT,CASSPRRKTSPKREPDTQYF
13,-,-,TRBV29-1,TRBJ2-6,TGCAGCGCCCGACAGTTCGGGGCCAACGTCCTGACTTTC,CSARQFGANVLTF
12,many,TRBD2,TRBV28,TRBJ2-1,TGTGCCAGCGGGACTAGCAGAAATGAGCAGTTCTTC,CASGTSRNEQFF
16,few,TRBD2,TRBV5-1,TRBJ2-3,TGCGCCAGCAGCATATCCGGGACTAGCGGCACAGATACGCAGTATTTT,CASSISGTSGTDTQYF
15,many,TRBD1,TRBV25-1,TRBJ1-1,TGTGCCAGCAGTACCCCCTCAGGGGGGAGGACTGAAGCTTTCTTT,CASSTPSGGRTEAFF